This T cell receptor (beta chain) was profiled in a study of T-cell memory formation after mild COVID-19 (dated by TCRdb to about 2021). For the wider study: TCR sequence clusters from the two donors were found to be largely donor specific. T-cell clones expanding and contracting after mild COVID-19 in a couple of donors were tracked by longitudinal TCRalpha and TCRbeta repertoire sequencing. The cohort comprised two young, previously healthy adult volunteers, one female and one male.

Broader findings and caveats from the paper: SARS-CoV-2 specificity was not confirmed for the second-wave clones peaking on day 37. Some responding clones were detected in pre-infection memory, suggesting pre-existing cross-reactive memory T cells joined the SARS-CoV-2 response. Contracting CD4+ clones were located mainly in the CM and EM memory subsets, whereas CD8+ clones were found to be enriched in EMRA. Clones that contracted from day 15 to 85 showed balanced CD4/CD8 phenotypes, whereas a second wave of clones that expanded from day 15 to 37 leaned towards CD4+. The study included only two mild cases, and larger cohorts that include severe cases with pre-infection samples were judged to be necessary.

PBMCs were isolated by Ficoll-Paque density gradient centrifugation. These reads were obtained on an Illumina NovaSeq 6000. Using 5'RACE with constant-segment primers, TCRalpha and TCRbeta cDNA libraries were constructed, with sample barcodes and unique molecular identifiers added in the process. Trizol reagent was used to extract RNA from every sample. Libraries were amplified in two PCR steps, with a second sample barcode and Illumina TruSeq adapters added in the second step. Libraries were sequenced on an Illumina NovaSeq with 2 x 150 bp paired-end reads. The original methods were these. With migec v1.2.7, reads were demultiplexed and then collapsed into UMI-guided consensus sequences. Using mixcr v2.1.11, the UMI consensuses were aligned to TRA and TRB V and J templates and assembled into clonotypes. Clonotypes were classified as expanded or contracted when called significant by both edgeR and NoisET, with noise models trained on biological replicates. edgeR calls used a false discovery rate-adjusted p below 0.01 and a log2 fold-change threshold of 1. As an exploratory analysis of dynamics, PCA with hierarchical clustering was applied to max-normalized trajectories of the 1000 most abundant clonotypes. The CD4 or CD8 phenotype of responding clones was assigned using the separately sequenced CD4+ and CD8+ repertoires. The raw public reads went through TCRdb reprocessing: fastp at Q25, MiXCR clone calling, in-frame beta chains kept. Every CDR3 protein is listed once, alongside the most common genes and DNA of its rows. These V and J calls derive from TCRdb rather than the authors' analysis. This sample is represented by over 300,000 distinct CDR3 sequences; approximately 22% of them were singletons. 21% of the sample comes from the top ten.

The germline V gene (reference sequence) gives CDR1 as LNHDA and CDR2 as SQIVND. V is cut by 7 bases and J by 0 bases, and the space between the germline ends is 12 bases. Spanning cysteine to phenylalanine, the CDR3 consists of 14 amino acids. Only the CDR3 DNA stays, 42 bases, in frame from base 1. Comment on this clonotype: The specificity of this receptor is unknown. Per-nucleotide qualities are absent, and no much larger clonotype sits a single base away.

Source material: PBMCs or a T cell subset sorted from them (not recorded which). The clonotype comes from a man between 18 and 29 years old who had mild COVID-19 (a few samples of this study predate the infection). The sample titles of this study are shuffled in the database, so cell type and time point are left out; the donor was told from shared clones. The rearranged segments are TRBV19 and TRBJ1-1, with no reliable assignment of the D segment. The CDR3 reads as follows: CASTPSTVNTEAFF. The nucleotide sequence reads TGTGCCAGTACCCCCTCCACAGTGAACACTGAAGCTTTCTTT.